This T cell receptor (beta chain) appears in the sequencing data of a study of cytomegalovirus exposure and HLA in healthy donors. Whole-study findings and limits: Under in vitro conditions, a few CMV-associated chains were confirmed as specific for CMV antigens. The classifier reportedly diagnosed cytomegalovirus status with high specificity and sensitivity. Later analysis identified a missense DCLRE1C variant that was linked to TCR beta V- and J-gene trimming.

It was with 60 Vbeta and 13 Jbeta primers that the PCR ran. Measured with immunoSEQ multiplex PCR; TCRdb has only the in-frame clones, and not every one. The data hold approximately 150,000 clones, with approximately 84% observed a single time. With 4 bases removed from V and 5 bases from J, the gap between germline ends came to 17 bases. The CDR3 consists of 15 residues. CDR1 LGHNA and CDR2 YSLEER come from the germline V gene. With respect to this clone: The target antigen is unknown.

The chain has TRBV4-3 and TRBJ2-5; D perhaps matches TRBD2 (5 bases). The material sequenced was PBMCs. The source of this sequence is a middle-aged man in good health and CMV-seropositive. The CDR3 loop is CASSRSGFEGETQYF. In nucleotides, the CDR3 is TGCGCCAGCAGCCGCAGCGGCTTCGAAGGGGAGACCCAGTACTTC.